The 6 T cell receptor beta chains below all came from one sample that was sequenced in a study of shared clonotypes between healthy human individuals. Sequenced by immunoSEQ multiplex PCR; TCRdb stores in-frame clones only, minus some. The sample lists approximately 840,000 clones; 95% to 97% were seen once. CD45RO negativity and positive selection for CCR7 defined naive CD8 cells, a population that excluded terminally differentiated effector memory CD45RA+ cells. The specimen sequenced was naive CD8+ T cells sorted from blood. The source is a man younger than 40 in good health.

The sample holds one count of this clone. The chain recombines TRBV9 with TRBJ2-1, with 10 bases identical to TRBD2. The CDR3 sequence is 14 residues long. Per the germline V gene, CDR1 is SGDLS and CDR2 is YYNGEE. V trimming: 7 bases; J trimming: 4 bases; junction bases outside the gene matches: 5. CDR3 sequence reads: CASAGTSVYNEQFF. CDR3 sequence (DNA): TGTGCCAGCGCCGGGACTAGCGTTTACAATGAGCAGTTCTTC. The full variable domain, its missing parts supplied by reference TRBV9 and TRBJ2-1, is DSGVTQTPKHLITATGQRVTLRCSPRSGDLSVYWYQQSLDQGLQFLIQYYNGEERAKGNILERFSAQQFPDLHSELNLSSLELGDSALYFCASAGTSVYNEQFFGPGTRLTVL.

The gene calls are TRBV6-5 and TRBJ2-1; no clear D. The V gene lost 6 bases and the J gene lost 3 bases, with 9 bases spanning the gap. Germline loops: CDR1 MNHEY, CDR2 SVGAGI. The CDR3 covers 13 residues. The chain's CDR3 is CASSSRHYNEQFF. The CDR3 bases are TGTGCCAGCAGCTCCCGACACTACAATGAGCAGTTCTTC.

This chain uses TRBV7-2 with TRBJ1-1; D is unresolved. The germline V gene has CDR1 SGHTA and CDR2 FQGNSA. V shed 2 bases and J shed 0 bases, with 7 bases lying between them. This CDR3 has 14 residues. This chain's CDR3 is CASSLTVMNTEAFF. For the CDR3, the DNA is TGTGCCAGCAGCTTAACAGTCATGAACACTGAAGCTTTCTTT.

The chain is built from TRBV7-9 and TRBJ2-7; TRBD1 agrees at 7 bases. Germline values: CDR1 SEHNR, CDR2 FQNEAQ (reference sequence). The CDR3 is 14 amino acids. The J segment lost 7 bases and the V segment lost 4 bases, leaving 10 bases of the junction unmatched. The CDR3 sequence: CASSSGTAVREQYF. As DNA, the CDR3 is TGTGCCAGCAGCTCGGGGACAGCAGTAAGGGAGCAGTACTTC.

V and J are TRBV27 and TRBJ2-1, with D possibly being TRBD1 (5 bases). V was shortened by 5 bases and J by 8 bases, with 7 bases between the two germline ends. The CDR3 contains 11 residues. Germline V gene lookup returns CDR1 MNHEY and CDR2 SMNVEV (reference sequence). DNA for the CDR3: TGTGCCAGCAGTCCAGGGTATGAGCAGTTCTTC. Translated, it gives CASSPGYEQFF.

This sequence joins TRBV7-6 and TRBJ2-1, with 9 bases aligning to TRBD2. With V trimmed by 1 base and J by 5 bases, 12 bases remained unmatched. Germline V gene data show CDR1 as SGHVS and CDR2 as FNYEAQ. The CDR3 runs 18 residues. DNA for the CDR3: TGTGCCAGCAGCTTAGTCTTTAGCGGGAGAGCCCGTGACAATGAGCAGTTCTTC. Amino acids: CASSLVFSGRARDNEQFF.